Described below is a single T cell receptor beta chain sequence and its context. The antigen is undetermined. These data are taken from a study of shared clonotypes between healthy human individuals. Study-wide results and caveats: In a handful of donors, 4.5% to 5.5% of naive CD4 clonotypes appeared in common.

Some clones are missing from TCRdb's copy, which holds only in-frame ones; the method was immunoSEQ multiplex PCR. The sample carries over 850,000 clones, approximately 80% recorded once. The CDR3 length is 15 residues. Unmatched junction bases numbered 10, after V lost 5 bases and J lost 10 bases. Germline V gives CDR1 ENHRY, CDR2 SYGVKD. V gene TRBV10-3 combines with J gene TRBJ1-6; 8 bases line up with TRBD1. Sequencing was carried out using memory CD4+ T cells from PBMCs. Described subset: CD45RA-negative fraction. The sequence was obtained from a young man in good health. Some clones in this sample may be carry-over from other donors' samples. The DNA for the CDR3 is TGTGCCATCAGTACCCCGGACAGGGAACGGTCACCCCTCCACTTT. As protein: CAISTPDRERSPLHF.